A single sample gave rise to the 17 T cell receptor beta chains below, sequenced in a study of blood T cell repertoires in COVID-19 (dated by TCRdb to about 2020). Library construction relied on the immunoSEQ multiplex PCR assay. This is the immuneACCESS table as TCRdb keeps it, with only in-frame sequences that have V and J called. A part of the clones is gone; compared with another copy, unresolved V genes explain less than half, and the rest is unexplained. Here the sample has approximately 200,000 clones; roughly 87% occur a single time. The ten most abundant clones make up under 2.5% of the sample. The sample was PBMCs or T cells enriched from blood (not recorded which). Receptors were obtained from a middle-aged woman with acute COVID-19.

This CDR3 reads CASSSTGETQYF. CDR3 in DNA: TGTGCCAGCAGCTCCACAGGAGAGACCCAGTACTTC. The chain joins TRBV5-4 to TRBJ2-5; weak D call: TRBD1 (5 bases). Deletions cut 3 bases from V and 4 bases from J, with 7 bases between. The CDR3 is made up of 12 amino acids. Germline CDR1 is SGHNT and CDR2 is YYREEE (reference sequence).

This clone was counted once. The chain joins TRBV5-6 to TRBJ1-2; no reliable D call. The germline V and J ends were trimmed by 3 bases and 5 bases, with 14 bases remaining between them. CDR1 and CDR2 (germline): SGHDT, YYEEEE. The CDR3 has 14 residues. Written as DNA, the CDR3 is TGTGCCAGCAGCTCATGGCCCCAAATTTATGGCTACACCTTC. As protein: CASSSWPQIYGYTF.

The chain carries TRBV18 and TRBJ2-7; TRBD2 agrees at 10 bases. V lost 3 bases, J lost 4 bases, and 12 bases stayed unmatched. Germline V lookup: CDR1 KGHSH, CDR2 LQKENI. This CDR3 region has 17 residues. The DNA for the CDR3 is TGTGCCAGCTCACCCCGACTGGCTAGCGGGGGTGTTTACGAGCAGTACTTC. This gives the protein CASSPRLASGGVYEQYF. The variable domain in full, with the rest retrieved from reference TRBV18 and TRBJ2-7, is NAGVMQNPRHLVRRRGQEARLRCSPMKGHSHVYWYRQLPEEGLKFMVYLQKENIIDESGMPKERFSAEFPKEGPSILRIQQVVRGDSAAYFCASSPRLASGGVYEQYFGPGTRLTVT.

This CDR3 is CAWSTGQGYNSPLHF. CDR3 coding DNA: TGTGCCTGGAGTACAGGACAGGGCTATAATTCACCCCTCCACTTT. The chain employs TRBV30 and TRBJ1-6; 8 bases are a match to TRBD1. This CDR3 comprises 15 residues. The V and J ends lost 2 bases and 3 bases, in that order; junction bases with no gene match: 3. Per germline, CDR1 GTSNPN and CDR2 SVGIG (reference sequence).

This chain joins TRBV4-2 and TRBJ2-7; maybe TRBD1 (6 bases). The CDR3 is 16 residues long. V gave up 3 bases and J gave up 0 bases, with 15 bases separating them. Germline assignment: CDR1 LGHNA and CDR2 YNFKEQ. In DNA, the CDR3 is TGTGCCAGCAGCCAGGACCGGGACATGAGCTCCTACGAGCAGTACTTC. Translating gives CASSQDRDMSSYEQYF.

This clone occurred a few times. The chain joins TRBV2 to TRBJ2-7, with TRBD2 matching over 7 bases. Germline CDR1 is SNHLY and CDR2 is FYNNEI. The CDR3 consists of 15 residues. V shed 6 bases and J 1 base; nucleotides not matched to a gene: 9. The CDR3 DNA follows: TGTGCCAGCAGCCTCCGGGACTATGGTTCCTACGAGCAGTACTTC. Its protein is CASSLRDYGSYEQYF.

The rearrangement joins TRBV6-5 to TRBJ2-1; a possible D gene is TRBD2 (5 bases). CDR1 is MNHEY and CDR2 is SVGAGI in the germline V gene. The V end lost 7 bases, the J end lost 1 base, and 14 bases lay between the germline ends. The CDR3 has 15 amino acids. The CDR3 loop reads CASTRGGGSYNEQFF. The DNA of the CDR3 is TGTGCCAGCACCCGGGGTGGCGGTTCCTACAATGAGCAGTTCTTC.

The rearrangement joins TRBV6-4 to TRBJ2-1; TRBD2 aligns across 13 bases. CDR1 and CDR2 (germline): MRHNA, SNTAGT. The junction had 5 bases not matched to a gene; V was cut back by 2 bases and J by 7 bases. The CDR3 length is 16 residues. In DNA, the CDR3 is TGTGCCAGCAGTGACGGGACTAGCGGGAACTTAAATGAGCAGTTCTTC. It is translated as CASSDGTSGNLNEQFF.

Details on this clone: Other nucleotide sequences from this sample produce the same CDR3. The rearrangement links TRBV27 to TRBJ2-7, with 9 bases identical to TRBD1. Germline V gives CDR1 MNHEY, CDR2 SMNVEV (reference sequence). Trimming at V came to 5 bases and at J to 6 bases, leaving 2 bases not matched to a gene. This CDR3 is 12 amino acids long. In DNA, the CDR3 is TGTGCCAGCAGTCCGACAGGGGGCGAGCAGTACTTC. Its protein is CASSPTGGEQYF.

The chain combines TRBV19 with TRBJ2-1; 10 nucleotides line up with TRBD2. From germline, CDR1 is LNHDA and CDR2 SQIVND (reference sequence). The junction had 10 bases not matched to a gene; V was cut back by 5 bases and J by 6 bases. The CDR3 length is 16 residues. CDR3 amino acids: CASSLYLAGDGNEQFF. The CDR3 DNA sequence: TGTGCCAGTAGTTTGTACCTAGCGGGAGACGGCAATGAGCAGTTCTTC.

This rearrangement joins TRBV7-2 to TRBJ2-3, with D hard to call. V was cut by 3 bases and J by 1 base, with 11 bases left in between. CDR1 SGHTA and CDR2 FQGNSA come from the germline V gene. The CDR3 has 15 residues. CDR3 protein: CASSFDFTRTDTQYF. CDR3 in DNA: TGTGCCAGCAGCTTTGACTTCACCCGCACAGATACGCAGTATTTT.

This clone turned up a few times. This chain joins TRBV5-1 and TRBJ2-1; TRBD2 matches at 7 bases. The CDR3 is 13 amino acids. Losses at the gene ends were 1 base for V and 8 bases for J; bases not matched to a gene: 3. Germline CDR1 and CDR2: SGHRS and YFSETQ. CDR3 nucleotides: TGCGCCAGCAGCTTGACCCTAGCGGATGAGCAGTTCTTC. Residues: CASSLTLADEQFF. Drawing the rest from reference TRBV5-1 and TRBJ2-1, the complete variable domain is KAGVTQTPRYLIKTRGQQVTLSCSPISGHRSVSWYQQTPGQGLQFLFEYFSETQRNKGNFPGRFSGRQFSNSRSEMNVSTLELGDSALYLCASSLTLADEQFFGPGTRLTVL.

The chain uses TRBV28 and TRBJ1-2; D is unresolved. The V gene's germline CDR1 is MDHEN and CDR2 SYDVKM. CDR3 length: 15 amino acids. Trimming shortened V by 5 bases and J by 4 bases, and 17 bases separated the two germline ends. The CDR3 sequence is CASSQTLTRPYGYTF. The DNA for the CDR3 is TGTGCCAGCAGTCAAACGCTGACACGCCCCTATGGCTACACCTTC.

This rearrangement joins TRBV13 to TRBJ2-3, with D unclear. Germline CDR1 and CDR2: PRHDT and FYEKMQ (reference sequence). The CDR3 has 12 amino acids. V was clipped by 5 bases and J by 4 bases, with 7 bases between them. CDR3 loop: CASSGEADTQYF. The CDR3 DNA is TGTGCCAGCAGCGGAGAGGCAGATACGCAGTATTTT.

The CDR3 spells CASSQDWQGAARNQPQHF. In DNA form, the CDR3 reads TGCGCCAGCAGCCAAGATTGGCAGGGGGCGGCTCGCAATCAGCCCCAGCATTTT. The V gene is TRBV4-1, the J gene TRBJ1-5; TRBD1 aligns across 8 bases. Germline V gene lookup returns CDR1 MGHRA and CDR2 YSYEKL. V lost 0 bases and J lost 2; bases outside the gene matches: 9. The CDR3 extends over 18 amino acids.

V gene TRBV11-2 combines with J gene TRBJ1-5; 7 positions agree with TRBD1. J gave up 9 bases and V 5 bases, and 10 bases lay outside the gene matches. The CDR3 contains 14 residues. Germline CDR1 is SGHAT and CDR2 is FQNNGV. The CDR3 region is CASSPGQVLGPQHF. DNA of the CDR3: TGTGCCAGCAGCCCCGGACAGGTTCTCGGGCCCCAGCATTTT.

The V gene is TRBV7-9, the J gene TRBJ2-1, with TRBD2 matching over 12 bases. Germline lookup yields CDR1 SEHNR and CDR2 FQNEAQ (reference sequence). The CDR3 loop spans 15 amino acids. The trim removed 1 base at V and 15 bases at J, leaving 10 bases unmatched. The CDR3 reads CASSLVLAGGPQLFF. The CDR3 DNA sequence: TGTGCCAGCAGCTTAGTTCTAGCGGGAGGGCCGCAGTTGTTCTTC.